The 31 T cell receptor beta chains below all came from one sample that was sequenced in a study of memory CD4+ T cells and cytomegalovirus serostatus. Single viable CD3+CD4+CD8-CD45RO+ cells were sorted as the memory CD4+ T cells. TCRdb's copy holds only in-frame clones and misses some; the assay was immunoSEQ multiplex PCR. Here the sample spans 48,000 or so clones, over 75% being singletons. The sample taken for sequencing was memory CD4+ T cells from blood. These receptors all stem from an adult in good health and CMV-seronegative.

Of note for this clone: Other DNA variants within this sample encode the same CDR3. The chain links TRBV6-1 to TRBJ1-2, with no clear D. The V gene's germline CDR1 is MNHNS and CDR2 SASEGT. The V end was cut by 2 bases, the J end by 5 bases, with 6 bases between. The CDR3 totals 12 residues. The CDR3 spells CASSEPGYGYTF. Here the CDR3 DNA reads TGTGCCAGCAGTGAACCTGGGTATGGCTACACCTTC.

The chain uses TRBV6-5 and TRBJ1-4; tentatively, D is TRBD1 (6 bases). The CDR3 is made up of 13 amino acids. The germline V gene encodes CDR1 MNHEY and CDR2 SVGAGI. The V end was cut by 5 bases, the J end by 4 bases, with 8 bases between. CDR3 region: CASSLQGNEKLFF. The CDR3 DNA reads as TGTGCCAGCAGTCTACAGGGTAATGAAAAACTGTTTTTT.

The chain recombines TRBV7-9 with TRBJ2-7; 7 bases line up with TRBD1. V gave up 5 bases and J gave up 5 bases; unmatched junction bases: 9. CDR3 length equals 14 residues. In germline, CDR1 is SEHNR, CDR2 FQNEAQ (reference sequence). DNA of the CDR3: TGTGCCAGCAGCCCCATGACAGGGACCCACGAGCAGTACTTC. Translated, it gives CASSPMTGTHEQYF.

In its sample, this clone was seen once. The chain employs TRBV5-1 and TRBJ1-1, with a weak D call TRBD1 (5 bases). V lost 1 base and J lost 3, with 13 bases in between. CDR1 and CDR2 (germline): SGHRS, YFSETQ. The CDR3 is made up of 15 amino acids. DNA for the CDR3: TGCGCCAGCAGCTTGATGCGGGTAGGGGACACTGAAGCTTTCTTT. This codes for CASSLMRVGDTEAFF. Using reference TRBV5-1 and TRBJ1-1 for the parts outside the CDR3, the full variable domain is KAGVTQTPRYLIKTRGQQVTLSCSPISGHRSVSWYQQTPGQGLQFLFEYFSETQRNKGNFPGRFSGRQFSNSRSEMNVSTLELGDSALYLCASSLMRVGDTEAFFGQGTRLTVV.

By share of the sample, this clone is medium-sized. This chain joins TRBV6-5 and TRBJ1-3, with 8 bases aligning to TRBD1. This CDR3 is 16 amino acids long. J was trimmed by 1 base and V by 2 bases; bases with no gene match: 4. Germline CDR1 reads MNHEY; CDR2 reads SVGAGI. The CDR3 loop is CASSYGTGSSGNTIYF. The CDR3 DNA reads TGTGCCAGCAGTTACGGGACAGGTAGTTCTGGAAACACCATATATTTT.

The V and J genes are TRBV4-1 and TRBJ2-5; D is ambiguous. V lost 4 bases to trimming and J lost 3 bases, with 12 bases between them. The V gene's germline CDR1 is MGHRA and CDR2 YSYEKL. The CDR3 is 14 residues long. CDR3 in amino acids: CASSRGRIEETQYF. The CDR3, as DNA: TGCGCCAGCAGCCGTGGCAGGATCGAAGAGACCCAGTACTTC.

This chain connects TRBV28 to TRBJ1-5; 9 positions match TRBD1. Germline V lookup: CDR1 MDHEN, CDR2 SYDVKM. The V and J ends lost 3 bases and 3 bases, in that order; junction bases with no gene match: 12. The CDR3 spans 18 residues. Here the CDR3 DNA reads TGTGCCAGCAGTTTCTTTACGGACAGGGGTTTCTTCAATCAGCCCCAGCATTTT. This gives the protein CASSFFTDRGFFNQPQHF.

The rearrangement links TRBV28 to TRBJ2-1; no clear D. This CDR3 contains 12 residues. Trimming left V 4 bases short and J 7 bases short, with 8 bases between. The germline V gene encodes CDR1 MDHEN and CDR2 SYDVKM. CDR3 DNA sequence: TGTGCCAGCAGTTCCCCTAGGAATGAGCAGTTCTTC. As protein: CASSSPRNEQFF.

This chain connects TRBV10-3 to TRBJ2-3; 7 nucleotides line up with TRBD1. The CDR3 consists of 13 residues. Per germline, CDR1 ENHRY and CDR2 SYGVKD. After removal of 2 bases from V and 4 bases from J, the junction contained 0 bases not matched to a gene. In nucleotides, the CDR3 is TGTGCCATCAGTGAGGACAGGGCAGATACGCAGTATTTT. Residues: CAISEDRADTQYF.

The rearrangement joins TRBV6-1 to TRBJ2-2; the D gene is possibly TRBD2 (6 bases). The germline V gene encodes CDR1 MNHNS and CDR2 SASEGT. The CDR3 has 14 residues. V shed 4 bases and J shed 6 bases, with 12 bases lying between them. In DNA, the CDR3 is TGTGCCAGCAGTGGCCCCGCGGGGTCCGGGGAGCTGTTTTTT. Protein product: CASSGPAGSGELFF.

V is TRBV5-4 and J is TRBJ2-6; D remains unclear. Germline V gene lookup returns CDR1 SGHNT and CDR2 YYREEE (reference sequence). The CDR3 covers 15 residues. V lost 4 bases, J lost 1 base, and 9 bases lay in between. CDR3 in DNA: TGTGCCAGCAGCACCGAGATATCTGGGGCCAACGTCCTGACTTTC. It encodes CASSTEISGANVLTF.

The chain uses TRBV27 and TRBJ1-2; 8 bases line up with TRBD1. The CDR3 runs 12 residues. J lost 6 bases, V lost 5 bases, and 2 bases had no gene match. Germline CDR1 is MNHEY and CDR2 is SMNVEV (reference sequence). CDR3 DNA sequence: TGTGCCAGCAGTCAGACAGGGGATGGCTACACCTTC. It translates to CASSQTGDGYTF.

The chain joins TRBV19 to TRBJ1-2; 7 nucleotides line up with TRBD1. V lost 3 bases, J lost 5 bases, and 6 bases stayed unmatched. Germline lookup yields CDR1 LNHDA and CDR2 SQIVND (reference sequence). This CDR3 contains 14 residues. The CDR3 loop is CASSIGQEPYGYTF. The CDR3, as DNA: TGTGCCAGTAGTATTGGACAGGAACCATATGGCTACACCTTC.

A few counts support this clone. V gene TRBV25-1 combines with J gene TRBJ2-7; TRBD1 is a possible D gene (7 bases). The CDR3 has 15 amino acids. Germline CDR1 reads MGHDK; CDR2 reads SYGVNS. V lost 3 bases and J 3 bases, leaving 15 bases between the germline ends. CDR3 sequence (DNA): TGTGCCAGCAGTGATAGTCAGGGGGGAATCTACGAGCAGTACTTC. Its translation: CASSDSQGGIYEQYF.

The chain combines TRBV5-4 with TRBJ1-6; no clear D gene. Per germline, CDR1 SGHNT and CDR2 YYREEE (reference sequence). The CDR3 is made up of 14 amino acids. Trimming shortened V by 4 bases and J by 5 bases, and 10 bases separated the two germline ends. CDR3 DNA: TGTGCCAGCAGCCGCCCCGGGGATAATTCACCCCTCCACTTT. This encodes CASSRPGDNSPLHF. Full variable domain (outside the CDR3, taken from reference TRBV5-4 and TRBJ1-6): ETGVTQSPTHLIKTRGQQVTLRCSSQSGHNTVSWYQQALGQGPQFIFQYYREEENGRGNFPPRFSGLQFPNYSSELNVNALELDDSALYLCASSRPGDNSPLHFGNGTRLTVT.

CDR3 amino acids: CAIFAGQRDGYTF. In DNA, the CDR3 is TGTGCCATCTTCGCGGGACAGAGGGACGGCTACACCTTC. This chain joins TRBV10-3 and TRBJ1-2, with 7 nucleotides matching TRBD1. The trim removed 8 bases at V and 8 bases at J, leaving 11 bases unmatched. The CDR3 runs to 13 residues. The germline V gene has CDR1 ENHRY and CDR2 SYGVKD.

This clone has only a few counts. The J gene is TRBJ1-5, the V gene TRBV25-1; 11 bases align to TRBD1. V trimming: 4 bases; J trimming: 6 bases; junction bases outside the gene matches: 5. The CDR3 is made up of 15 amino acids. CDR1 MGHDK and CDR2 SYGVNS come from the germline V gene. The CDR3 bases are TGTGCCAGCAGTGGGGGGACAGGGGGAACTCAGCCCCAGCATTTT. Protein product: CASSGGTGGTQPQHF.

This clone showed up just a few times. V and J are TRBV7-6 and TRBJ2-3; tentatively, D is TRBD2 (5 bases). This CDR3 contains 14 residues. Germline lookup yields CDR1 SGHVS and CDR2 FNYEAQ. V lost 4 bases and J 10 bases, leaving 18 bases between the germline ends. In DNA, the CDR3 is TGTGCCAGCAGCTCACCCTCTAAAGGGAGCGCGCAGTATTTT. Its translation: CASSSPSKGSAQYF.

The chain employs TRBV11-2 and TRBJ2-7, with D possibly being TRBD2 (5 bases). CDR1 SGHAT and CDR2 FQNNGV come from the germline V gene. The CDR3 sequence is 15 residues long. Trimming cost V 0 bases and J 3 bases, with 12 bases left between them. This CDR3 reads CASSLEDRDGYEQYF. The CDR3 bases are TGTGCCAGCAGCTTAGAGGATCGGGATGGCTACGAGCAGTACTTC.

The rearrangement links TRBV19 to TRBJ2-5, with 8 nucleotides matching TRBD1. V lost 3 bases to trimming and J lost 6 bases; unmatched junction nucleotides: 6. The CDR3 consists of 14 residues. Germline assignment: CDR1 LNHDA and CDR2 SQIVND (reference sequence). The CDR3 bases are TGTGCCAGTAGTATGGACAGGGATCTGAAGACCCAGTACTTC. Its translation is CASSMDRDLKTQYF.

The chain carries TRBV19 and TRBJ1-1, with D hard to call. Deletions cut 7 bases from V and 2 bases from J, with 11 bases between. Germline CDR1 reads LNHDA; CDR2 reads SQIVND (reference sequence). The CDR3 spans 13 residues. The CDR3 sequence: CASNPRANTEAFF. The CDR3 DNA is TGTGCCAGTAACCCAAGGGCAAACACTGAAGCTTTCTTT.

This clone came up once. CDR3 DNA sequence: TGTGCCAGCAGCTTAGATCAGAGGACCGAAGCTTTCTTT. This encodes CASSLDQRTEAFF. The chain joins TRBV11-3 to TRBJ1-1; unclear D gene. Trimming took off 0 bases at V and 8 bases at J, with 10 bases between the two ends. The CDR3 covers 13 residues. Germline V gives CDR1 SGHNT, CDR2 YENEEA.

The V gene is TRBV7-9, the J gene TRBJ1-1, with 9 bases that match TRBD1. J was trimmed by 5 bases and V by 4 bases; bases with no gene match: 2. The CDR3 is 13 residues long. Germline V gene data show CDR1 as SEHNR and CDR2 as FQNEAQ (reference sequence). CDR3 nucleotide sequence: TGTGCCAGCAGCTACAGGGGGCAAACTGAAGCTTTCTTT. Amino acid sequence: CASSYRGQTEAFF.

The chain links TRBV19 to TRBJ2-3, with D possibly being TRBD1 (8 bases). The germline gives CDR1 LNHDA, CDR2 SQIVND (reference sequence). V lost 7 bases and J 3 bases, leaving 14 bases between the germline ends. The CDR3 sequence is 14 residues long. The CDR3 coding sequence is TGTGCCAGTAAACAGGGGGGGGTGACAGATACGCAGTATTTT. As protein: CASKQGGVTDTQYF.

The chain has TRBV27 and TRBJ2-6; 11 bases fit TRBD1. The CDR3 has 17 amino acids. The germline V gene has CDR1 MNHEY and CDR2 SMNVEV (reference sequence). J lost 2 bases, V lost 3 bases, and 3 bases had no gene match. The CDR3 DNA reads TGTGCCAGCAGTTTGGGACAGGGGGGTCCTGGGGCCAACGTCCTGACTTTC. It is translated as CASSLGQGGPGANVLTF.

The CDR3 DNA follows: TGTGCCACCAGCAGAGATGCGAACAGGGTGAGGGCAGATACGCAGTATTTT. Translated, it gives CATSRDANRVRADTQYF. The chain is built from TRBV15 and TRBJ2-3; possible D gene TRBD1, 6 bases. The length of the CDR3 is 17 residues. Per germline, CDR1 LNHNV and CDR2 YYDKDF (reference sequence). Trimming took off 0 bases at V and 4 bases at J, with 17 bases between the two ends.

The chain is built from TRBV18 and TRBJ1-2; TRBD1 aligns across 9 bases. The junction had 8 bases not matched to a gene; V was cut back by 3 bases and J by 6 bases. Germline CDR1 and CDR2: KGHSH and LQKENI. This CDR3 has 15 amino acids. The CDR3 here is CASSPAGTGYNGYTF. CDR3 bases: TGTGCCAGCTCACCCGCCGGGACAGGGTATAATGGCTACACCTTC.

This clone was observed once. The CDR3 nucleotides read TGTGCCAGCAGCAGACACGGGACAGGGCTGGAGACCCAGTACTTC. Protein product: CASSRHGTGLETQYF. This chain links TRBV28 with TRBJ2-5, with 9 positions matching TRBD1. This CDR3 is 15 amino acids long. Trimming at V came to 6 bases and at J to 5 bases, leaving 10 bases not matched to a gene. Germline lookup yields CDR1 MDHEN and CDR2 SYDVKM.

V gene TRBV5-4 combines with J gene TRBJ1-1; a weak D match, TRBD1 (6 bases). This CDR3 has 14 residues. The germline V gene encodes CDR1 SGHNT and CDR2 YYREEE (reference sequence). Deletions cut 6 bases from V and 4 bases from J, with 16 bases between. The chain's CDR3 is CASTPRGGSTEAFF. DNA of the CDR3: TGTGCCAGCACCCCTCGAGGGGGGAGCACTGAAGCTTTCTTT.

The chain employs TRBV27 and TRBJ2-3; TRBD2 agrees at 12 bases. This CDR3 spans 15 amino acids. Trimming cost V 3 bases and J 9 bases; bases outside gene matches: 7. CDR1 and CDR2 from the germline V gene are MNHEY and SMNVEV (reference sequence). The chain's CDR3 is CASSFASGRAPTQYF. CDR3 sequence (DNA): TGTGCCAGCAGTTTCGCTAGCGGGAGGGCCCCCACGCAGTATTTT.

By share, this clone ranks as medium-sized. The chain employs TRBV2 and TRBJ2-7; D is unclear. This CDR3 contains 14 residues. Germline V gene lookup returns CDR1 SNHLY and CDR2 FYNNEI. V was shortened by 6 bases and J by 2 bases, with 14 bases between the two germline ends. In DNA, the CDR3 is TGTGCCAGCAGGGATGGGTTTCCCCCCTACGAGCAGTACTTC. It specifies CASRDGFPPYEQYF.